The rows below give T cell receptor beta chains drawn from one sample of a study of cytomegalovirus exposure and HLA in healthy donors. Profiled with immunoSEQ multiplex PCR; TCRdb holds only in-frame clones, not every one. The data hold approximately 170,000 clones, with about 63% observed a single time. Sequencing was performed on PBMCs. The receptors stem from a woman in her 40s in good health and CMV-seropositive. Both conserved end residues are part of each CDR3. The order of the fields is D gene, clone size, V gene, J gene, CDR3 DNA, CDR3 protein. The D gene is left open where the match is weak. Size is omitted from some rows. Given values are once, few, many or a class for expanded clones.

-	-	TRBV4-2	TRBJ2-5	TGTGCCAGCAGCCAAGAAAAGCCCGGGGAGCAGTACTTC	CASSQEKPGEQYF
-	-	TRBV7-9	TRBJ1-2	TGTGCCAGCAGCTCTGCAGGGTATGGCTACCCCTTC	CASSSAGYGYPF
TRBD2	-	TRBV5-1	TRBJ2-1	TGCGCCAGCAGTCTTCCGCTAGCGGGAGTCGAATCTAGTGAGCAGTTCTTC	CASSLPLAGVESSEQFF
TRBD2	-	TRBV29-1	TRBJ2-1	TGCAGCGTGGGGGGACTAGCGCGACCTCAGCAGTTCTTC	CSVGGLARPQQFF
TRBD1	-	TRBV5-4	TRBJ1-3	TGTGCCAGCAGCGACAGGGGAACTGGAAACACCATATATTTT	CASSDRGTGNTIYF
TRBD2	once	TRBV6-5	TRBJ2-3	TGTGCCAGCAGTTACGCAGGGGGACTAGCGGGGGGGACGCAGTATTTT	CASSYAGGLAGGTQYF
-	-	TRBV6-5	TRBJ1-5	TGTGCCAGCACCGTAGGGCGCGGGCAGCCCCAGCATTTT	CASTVGRGQPQHF
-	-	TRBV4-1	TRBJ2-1	TGCGCCAGCAGCCAAGGAAGAGGGATCAGCAATGAGCAGTTCTTC	CASSQGRGISNEQFF
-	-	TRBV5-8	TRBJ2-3	TGTGCCAGCAGCTCCTCGGGGTACACAGATACGCAGTATTTT	CASSSSGYTDTQYF
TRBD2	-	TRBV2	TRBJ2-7	TGTGCCAGCAGTCAGGGACTAGTCATTCGCGAGCAGTACTTC	CASSQGLVIREQYF
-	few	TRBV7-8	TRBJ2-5	TGTGCCAGCAGCTTTTGGAGGGGGCATCGTGAGACCCAGTACTTC	CASSFWRGHRETQYF
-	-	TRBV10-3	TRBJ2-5	TGTGCCATCAGTGAGTCGGGGCGCCAAGAGACCCAGTACTTC	CAISESGRQETQYF
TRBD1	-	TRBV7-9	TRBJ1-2	TGTGCCAGCAGCTCCTACGGGACAGGGGTCGGCTACACCTTC	CASSSYGTGVGYTF
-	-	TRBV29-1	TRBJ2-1	TGCAGCGTTGAAGGAGAGACAGGACGCAATGAGCAGTTCTTC	CSVEGETGRNEQFF
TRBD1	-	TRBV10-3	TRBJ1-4	TGTGCCATCAGTGAGTCATTGGGACAGGGAACCGGCAGTGAAAAACTGTTTTTT	CAISESLGQGTGSEKLFF
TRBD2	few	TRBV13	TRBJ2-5	TGTGCCAGCAGCTTAGGGGGACTAGCGGGAGGAGAGACCCAGTACTTC	CASSLGGLAGGETQYF
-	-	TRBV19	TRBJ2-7	TGTGCCAGTAGTCCCGGGACTGGAGGCTCCTACGAGCAGTACTTC	CASSPGTGGSYEQYF
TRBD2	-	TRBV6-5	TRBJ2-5	TGTGCCAGCAGTTACTGGGGGACTAGCGGGGGGACCCAGTACTTC	CASSYWGTSGGTQYF
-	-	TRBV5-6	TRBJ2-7	TGTGCCAGCAGCTTGACAGTTACCTACGAGCAGTACTTC	CASSLTVTYEQYF
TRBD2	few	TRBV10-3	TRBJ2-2	TGTGCCATCAGGGCGGGACTAGCGGCCACCGGGGAGCTGTTTTTT	CAIRAGLAATGELFF
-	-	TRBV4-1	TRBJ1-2	TGCGCCAGCAGTAAAGCCCTTAACTATGGCTACACCTTC	CASSKALNYGYTF
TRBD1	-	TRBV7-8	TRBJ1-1	TGTGCCAGCAGCCTCTCTCCGGGACAGGGGATTAACACTGAAGCTTTCTTT	CASSLSPGQGINTEAFF
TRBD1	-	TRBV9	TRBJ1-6	TGTGCCAGCAGCGTAGCGACAGGGTGGAATTCACCCCTCCACTTT	CASSVATGWNSPLHF
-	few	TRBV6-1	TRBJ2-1	TGTGCCATCATCTCATCGGGGGACAATGAGCAGTTCTTC	CAIISSGDNEQFF
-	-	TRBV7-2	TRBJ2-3	TGTGCCAGCAGCATCTGGGGTAGCGGACATACGCAATATTTT	CASSIWGSGHTQYF
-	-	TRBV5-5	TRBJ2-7	TGTGCCAGCAGCTTGGTTCCAGAATCCTACGAGCAGTACTTC	CASSLVPESYEQYF
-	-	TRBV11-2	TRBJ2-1	TGTGCCAGCAGCTTAGAGGTTAGCCTCTACAATGAGCAGTTCTTC	CASSLEVSLYNEQFF
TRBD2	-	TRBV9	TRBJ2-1	TGTGCCAGCAGCGTGGGGTTTGATGGGCGGGGGGGAGGGAATGAGCAGTTCTTC	CASSVGFDGRGGGNEQFF
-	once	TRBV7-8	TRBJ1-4	TGTGCCAGCAGCTTACAGATAGGACAGTCCAATGAAAAACTGTTTTTT	CASSLQIGQSNEKLFF
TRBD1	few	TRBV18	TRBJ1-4	TGTGCCAGCTCACCACCGTCCAGGGGGAGTGAAAAACTGTTTTTT	CASSPPSRGSEKLFF
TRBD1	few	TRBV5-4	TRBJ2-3	TGTGCCAGCAGCCGACAGGGAAAGGATGGGTATTTT	CASSRQGKDGYF